This TCR beta chain is drawn from a study of blood T cell repertoires in COVID-19. For the study at large: Sites in the United States, Italy and Spain provided acute and convalescent COVID-19 samples.

Germline CDR1 LNHNV, CDR2 YYDKDF (reference sequence). The CDR3 is 18 amino acids. The V gene end was trimmed by 0 bases and the J gene end by 4 bases; junction bases not matched to a gene: 10. Participants came from roughly 24 US areas, aged about 18 to 90 years. Grouping used clinical history reported by participants in a survey and questionnaire. Per the original data handling: Amplification of reference gene primers was used by the study to estimate nucleated cell counts. This table comes from immunoSEQ multiplex PCR, and its TCRdb copy is limited to in-frame clones, with some not included. Clone size and V and J calls were adopted from that table, with D and trimming inferred from the DNA. The repertoire holds about 370,000 clones, with over 85% as singletons.

This receptor was identified in a woman aged 25-40 years who had recovered from COVID-19. The chain recombines TRBV15 with TRBJ2-7, with 12 bases identical to TRBD2. Sequencing used PBMCs or T cells enriched from blood (not recorded which). CDR3 amino acids: CATSRDILAGGRRYEQYF. The CDR3 nucleotides are TGTGCCACCAGCAGAGATATTCTAGCGGGAGGGCGAAGATACGAGCAGTACTTC.